These T cell receptor beta chains were read from a single sample in a study of human thymus T cells. The data were produced by immunoSEQ multiplex PCR, yet TCRdb's version contains in-frame clones alone and is incomplete. This sample yields about 78,000 clones, of which 96% are seen a single time; 0.025% to 0.04% belongs to the top ten. The sample comprised thymus tissue. The receptors come from a boy younger than two with a congenital heart defect but otherwise immunologically healthy. Both conserved end residues are part of each CDR3. A D gene is named only where the DNA matches it firmly. Size is omitted from some rows. Given values are once, few, many or a class for expanded clones.

J gene,D gene,clone size,V gene,CDR3 protein,CDR3 DNA
TRBJ2-3,TRBD2,NA,TRBV5-1,CASSPGTSGIVTDTQYF,TGCGCCAGCAGCCCTGGGACTAGCGGGATTGTTACAGATACGCAGTATTTT
TRBJ2-4,NA,NA,TRBV6-5,CASSSRVIAKNIQYF,TGTGCCAGCAGTTCCCGGGTCATAGCCAAAAACATTCAGTACTTC
TRBJ2-7,NA,NA,TRBV7-2,CASSSRESRHEQYF,TGTGCCAGCAGCTCCCGCGAAAGCCGGCACGAGCAGTACTTC
TRBJ2-7,TRBD1,NA,TRBV6-5,CASRPGQYYEQYF,TGTGCCAGCAGGCCGGGACAGTACTACGAGCAGTACTTC
TRBJ1-3,NA,NA,TRBV14,CASSQAGEQGPTSSGNTIYF,TGTGCCAGCAGCCAAGCCGGAGAGCAGGGACCCACGAGCTCTGGAAACACCATATATTTT
TRBJ2-1,TRBD2,NA,TRBV7-2,CASSLSETSGSKDNEQFF,TGTGCCAGCAGCTTATCCGAGACTAGCGGGAGTAAGGACAATGAGCAGTTCTTC
TRBJ2-7,NA,NA,TRBV27,CASSVMSEHYEQYF,TGTGCCAGCAGTGTGATGTCCGAACACTACGAGCAGTACTTC
TRBJ2-1,NA,NA,TRBV28,CASSLSSSNEQFF,TGTGCCAGCAGTTTATCGTCTAGTAATGAGCAGTTCTTC
TRBJ1-2,TRBD1,NA,TRBV2,CASREDRANYYGYTF,TGTGCCAGCAGGGAAGACAGGGCCAATTATTATGGCTACACCTTC
TRBJ2-7,TRBD2,NA,TRBV6-5,CASSYRLADSYEQYF,TGTGCCAGCAGTTACAGGCTAGCGGACTCCTACGAGCAGTACTTC
TRBJ2-7,NA,NA,TRBV18,CASSTGDTSSYEQYF,TGTGCCAGCTCAACTGGGGACACCAGCTCCTACGAGCAGTACTTC
TRBJ2-7,NA,NA,TRBV6-6,CASSLDRERAYEQYF,TGTGCCAGCAGCCTGGATCGTGAAAGGGCCTACGAGCAGTACTTC
TRBJ1-1,TRBD1,NA,TRBV7-9,CASSPPGTAPIRAFF,TGTGCCAGCAGCCCCCCCGGGACAGCCCCTATTAGGGCTTTCTTT
TRBJ2-7,TRBD2,NA,TRBV5-1,CASTWGTSGRADGYEQYF,TGCGCCAGCACCTGGGGGACTAGCGGGAGGGCCGACGGGTACGAGCAGTACTTC
TRBJ2-4,NA,NA,TRBV11-3,CASSFFNGGKVAKNIQYF,TGTGCCAGCAGCTTCTTCAACGGGGGTAAAGTAGCCAAAAACATTCAGTACTTC
TRBJ1-2,NA,NA,TRBV18,CASSPREGGYGYTF,TGTGCCAGCTCACCACGAGAGGGGGGCTATGGCTACACCTTC
TRBJ2-3,NA,NA,TRBV27,CASTPRWGFTDTQYF,TGTGCCAGCACCCCCAGATGGGGGTTCACAGATACGCAGTATTTT
TRBJ1-1,TRBD1,NA,TRBV11-1,CASSLGLNTGATEAFF,TGTGCCAGCAGCTTAGGCCTAAATACAGGGGCCACTGAAGCTTTCTTT
TRBJ2-7,NA,NA,TRBV6-1,CASRVTGYEQYF,TGTGCCAGCAGAGTTACGGGCTACGAGCAGTACTTC
TRBJ1-3,TRBD1,NA,TRBV16,CASSGQVPGNTIYF,TGTGCCAGCAGCGGACAGGTGCCTGGAAACACCATATATTTT
TRBJ2-4,NA,NA,TRBV4-3,CASSQGGDSYRDIQYF,TGCGCCAGCAGCCAAGGAGGGGACTCGTACAGGGACATTCAGTACTTC
TRBJ2-2,NA,NA,TRBV20-1,CSVRGPGELFF,TGCAGTGTCAGAGGCCCCGGGGAGCTGTTTTTT
TRBJ2-7,NA,NA,TRBV11-2,CASSPDPQECYEQYF,TGTGCCAGCAGCCCAGACCCACAGGAGTGCTACGAGCAGTACTTC
TRBJ2-7,TRBD2,NA,TRBV28,CASSLRSPTSGRDYEQYF,TGTGCCAGCAGTTTAAGGTCCCCGACTAGCGGGAGAGACTACGAGCAGTACTTC
TRBJ2-7,NA,NA,TRBV7-8,CASSTPGHPPNRYEQYF,TGTGCCAGCAGCACGCCGGGACACCCACCAAACCGCTACGAGCAGTACTTC
TRBJ1-6,NA,NA,TRBV11-3,CASSKAPNSPLHF,TGTGCCAGCAGTAAGGCTCCCAATTCACCCCTCCACTTT
TRBJ2-7,NA,NA,TRBV5-6,CASSHRLLSGFLYEQYF,TGTGCCAGCAGCCATAGACTACTCTCGGGGTTTCTCTACGAGCAGTACTTC
TRBJ1-2,TRBD1,NA,TRBV27,CASRYTQGSGYGYTF,TGTGCCAGCAGATACACACAGGGGAGCGGCTATGGCTACACCTTC
TRBJ2-7,NA,NA,TRBV5-6,CASSLGEGYEQYF,TGTGCCAGCAGCTTGGGGGAAGGCTACGAGCAGTACTTC
TRBJ2-1,TRBD2,NA,TRBV5-1,CASSLPTSGRTNEQFF,TGCGCCAGCAGCTTGCCTACTAGCGGGAGAACCAATGAGCAGTTCTTC
TRBJ1-3,NA,NA,TRBV4-2,CASSQERVRGTPLFFSGNTIYF,TGTGCCAGCAGCCAAGAACGGGTGCGGGGGACCCCTCTGTTCTTCTCTGGAAACACCATATATTTT
TRBJ1-5,NA,NA,TRBV19,CASSKKGGSGCQPQHF,TGTGCCAGTAGTAAAAAAGGGGGTTCGGGGTGTCAGCCCCAGCATTTT
TRBJ2-1,TRBD1,NA,TRBV29-1,CSVLGQGAYNEQFF,TGCAGCGTTCTGGGACAGGGTGCCTACAATGAGCAGTTCTTC
TRBJ2-1,NA,NA,TRBV7-7,CASSYSDSKHLEQFF,TGTGCCAGCAGCTACTCGGACTCGAAACACCTGGAGCAGTTCTTC
TRBJ1-3,NA,NA,TRBV4-3,CASSQEVGAGGNTIYF,TGCGCCAGCAGCCAAGAGGTGGGGGCAGGAGGAAACACCATATATTTT
TRBJ2-1,TRBD2,NA,TRBV7-2,CASSHGTSAFNEQFF,TGTGCCAGCAGCCACGGGACTAGCGCCTTCAATGAGCAGTTCTTC
TRBJ1-2,NA,once,TRBV4-3,CASKNNRDGYGYTF,TGCGCCAGCAAAAATAACAGGGACGGCTATGGCTACACCTTC
TRBJ2-5,NA,NA,TRBV4-2,CASSQESVAGPRETQYF,TGTGCCAGCAGCCAAGAATCGGTGGCGGGCCCCCGGGAGACCCAGTACTTC
TRBJ2-7,NA,NA,TRBV5-6,CASSFRGLHEQYF,TGTGCCAGCAGCTTTCGAGGGCTACACGAGCAGTACTTC